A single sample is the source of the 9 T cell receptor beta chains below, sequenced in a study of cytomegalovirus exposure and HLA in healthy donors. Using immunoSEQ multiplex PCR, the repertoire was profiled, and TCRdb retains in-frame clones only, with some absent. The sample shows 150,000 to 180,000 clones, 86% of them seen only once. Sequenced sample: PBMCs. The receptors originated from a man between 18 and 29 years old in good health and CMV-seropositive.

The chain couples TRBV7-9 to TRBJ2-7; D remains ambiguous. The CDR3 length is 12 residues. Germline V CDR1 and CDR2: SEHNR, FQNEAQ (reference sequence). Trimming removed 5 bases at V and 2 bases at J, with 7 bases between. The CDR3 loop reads CASSELTYEQYF. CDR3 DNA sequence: TGTGCCAGCAGCGAACTGACCTACGAGCAGTACTTC.

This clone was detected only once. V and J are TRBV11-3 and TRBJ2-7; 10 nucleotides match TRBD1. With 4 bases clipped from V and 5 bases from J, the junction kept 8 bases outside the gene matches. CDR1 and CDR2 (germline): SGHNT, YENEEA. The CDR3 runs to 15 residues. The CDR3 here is CASSSTRDRGHEQYF. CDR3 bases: TGTGCCAGCAGCTCGACCCGGGACAGGGGACACGAGCAGTACTTC.

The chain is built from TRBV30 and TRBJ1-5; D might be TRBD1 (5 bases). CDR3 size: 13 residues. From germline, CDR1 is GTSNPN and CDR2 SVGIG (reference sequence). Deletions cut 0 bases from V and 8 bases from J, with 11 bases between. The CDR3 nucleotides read TGTGCCTGGAGTGTATTTGGGGGGGAGCCCCAGCATTTT. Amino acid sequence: CAWSVFGGEPQHF.

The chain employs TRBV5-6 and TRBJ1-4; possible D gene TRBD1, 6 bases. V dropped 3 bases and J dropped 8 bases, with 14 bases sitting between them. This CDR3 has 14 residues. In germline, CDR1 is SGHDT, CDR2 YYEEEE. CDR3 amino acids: CASSSDSKGEKLFF. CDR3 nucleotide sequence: TGTGCCAGCAGCTCGGACAGTAAAGGGGAAAAACTGTTTTTT.

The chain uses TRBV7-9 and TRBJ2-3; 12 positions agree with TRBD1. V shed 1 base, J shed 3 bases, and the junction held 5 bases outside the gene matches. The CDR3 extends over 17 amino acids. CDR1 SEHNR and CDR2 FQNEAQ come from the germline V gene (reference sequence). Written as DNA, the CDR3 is TGTGCCAGCAGCTTAGGACCGGGACAGGGGGCGACAGATACGCAGTATTTT. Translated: CASSLGPGQGATDTQYF.

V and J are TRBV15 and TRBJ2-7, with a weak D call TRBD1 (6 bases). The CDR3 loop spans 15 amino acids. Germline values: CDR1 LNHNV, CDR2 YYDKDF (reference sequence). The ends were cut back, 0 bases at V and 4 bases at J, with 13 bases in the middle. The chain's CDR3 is CATSRDLQGTYEQYF. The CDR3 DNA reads TGTGCCACCAGCAGAGATCTACAGGGTACATACGAGCAGTACTTC.

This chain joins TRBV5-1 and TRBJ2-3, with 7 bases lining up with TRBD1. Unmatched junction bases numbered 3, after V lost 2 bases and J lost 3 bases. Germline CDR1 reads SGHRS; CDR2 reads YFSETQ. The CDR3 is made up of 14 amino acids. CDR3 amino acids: CASSLGGVTDTQYF. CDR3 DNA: TGCGCCAGCAGCTTAGGGGGCGTGACAGATACGCAGTATTTT.

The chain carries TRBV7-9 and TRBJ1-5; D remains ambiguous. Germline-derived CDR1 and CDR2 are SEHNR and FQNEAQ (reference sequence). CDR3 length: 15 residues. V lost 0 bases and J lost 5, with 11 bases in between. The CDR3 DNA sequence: TGTGCCAGCAGCTTAGCGCTCGAAGCCTATCAGCCCCAGCATTTT. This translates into CASSLALEAYQPQHF.

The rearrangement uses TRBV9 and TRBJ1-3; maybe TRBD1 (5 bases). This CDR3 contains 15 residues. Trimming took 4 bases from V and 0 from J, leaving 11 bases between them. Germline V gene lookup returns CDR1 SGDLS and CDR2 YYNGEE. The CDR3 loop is CASSPDRHSGNTIYF. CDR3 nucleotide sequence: TGTGCCAGCAGCCCTGACAGACACTCTGGAAACACCATATATTTT. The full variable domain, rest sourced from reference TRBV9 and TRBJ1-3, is DSGVTQTPKHLITATGQRVTLRCSPRSGDLSVYWYQQSLDQGLQFLIQYYNGEERAKGNILERFSAQQFPDLHSELNLSSLELGDSALYFCASSPDRHSGNTIYFGEGSWLTVV.